These 5 T cell receptor beta chains came from one sample sequenced in a study of cytomegalovirus exposure and HLA in healthy donors. Primers included in the PCR were 60 Vbeta and 13 Jbeta primers. Measured with immunoSEQ multiplex PCR; TCRdb has only the in-frame clones, and not every one. The sample includes 100,000 to 150,000 clones, 75% to 85% seen only once; the top ten take 1%. The sample comprised PBMCs. The origin of the receptors is a man aged 40-50 years in good health and CMV-seronegative.

J is TRBJ2-3 and V is TRBV14, with 8 bases matching TRBD2. In germline, CDR1 is SGHDN, CDR2 FVKESK. The CDR3 runs 14 residues. The ends lost 0 bases at V and 9 bases at J; junction bases unmatched: 5. The CDR3 loop is CASSQDSGIWTQYF. Written as DNA, the CDR3 is TGTGCCAGCAGCCAAGATAGCGGGATTTGGACGCAGTATTTT.

The chain has TRBV2 and TRBJ1-2; 10 nucleotides match TRBD1. This CDR3 has 12 residues. Trimming at V came to 6 bases and at J to 7 bases, leaving 2 bases not matched to a gene. CDR1 is SNHLY and CDR2 is FYNNEI in the germline V gene. The CDR3 loop reads CASSGTGVGYTF. For the CDR3, the DNA is TGTGCCAGCAGCGGGACAGGGGTTGGCTACACCTTC.

This clone was counted a single time. The rearrangement links TRBV4-1 to TRBJ2-7, with D perhaps TRBD2 (6 bases). Trimming removed 0 bases from V and 2 bases from J, with 17 bases in between. This CDR3 spans 17 amino acids. Germline V gene data show CDR1 as MGHRA and CDR2 as YSYEKL. CDR3 loop: CASSQERAGGTPYEQYF. CDR3 DNA sequence: TGCGCCAGCAGCCAAGAGAGGGCAGGCGGGACCCCCTACGAGCAGTACTTC.

This CDR3 is CASSPPELSSYNEQFF. The CDR3 bases are TGCGCCAGCAGCCCACCCGAACTGAGCTCCTACAATGAGCAGTTCTTC. This chain connects TRBV10-1 to TRBJ2-1; D gene unclear. Germline CDR1 reads WNHNN; CDR2 reads SYGVQD (reference sequence). With 6 bases removed from V and 0 bases from J, the gap between germline ends came to 15 bases. The CDR3 has 16 residues.

This clone was recorded only once. The chain carries TRBV7-2 and TRBJ2-7, with 9 bases fitting TRBD1. Unmatched junction bases numbered 6, after V lost 4 bases and J lost 5 bases. The CDR3 is made up of 14 amino acids. Germline CDR1 is SGHTA and CDR2 is FQGNSA. The CDR3 nucleotides read TGTGCCAGCAGCTCATACAGGGGGCTAAACGAGCAGTACTTC. Translating it yields CASSSYRGLNEQYF.